Listed here is a single TCR beta chain. The data originate from a study of patients and donors after allogeneic stem cell transplantation. V shed 0 bases and J shed 6 bases, with 5 bases lying between them. Germline loops: CDR1 SNHLY, CDR2 FYNNEI. The CDR3 length is 13 residues. TCRdb called the RT-PCR reads again in MiXCR, with one record for every CDR3 protein. Here the sample spans hundreds of thousands of distinct CDR3 sequences, under 20% being singletons. This sequence originates from a human donor who was either an allogeneic HSCT recipient or a stem cell or donor lymphocyte infusion donor (not recorded which). It is not recorded whose cells these are; they may come from a transplant donor. The sequenced sample consisted of blood, either unsorted or a sorted T cell fraction (not recorded which). The chain combines TRBV2 with TRBJ2-2, with D unresolved. This chain's CDR3 is CASSEARSGELFF. The CDR3 DNA sequence: TGTGCCAGCAGTGAAGCCAGATCCGGGGAGCTGTTTTTT.